The 21 T cell receptor beta chains in this list originate from one sample, sequenced in a study of human T cells and chemical hapten exposure. One entry per CDR3 protein, called by TCRdb with MiXCR from the 5' RACE reads. The sample contains under 150,000 distinct CDR3 sequences, around 20% of which appear only once. The template was total RNA from unfractionated whole blood. The receptor set was obtained from a human donor in good health.

This clonotype was seen more than once but under ten times. The CDR3 nucleotides read TGCGCCAGCAGCTCACTCGTCGGGGGGAGCTCCTACAATGAGCAGTTCTTC. This encodes CASSSLVGGSSYNEQFF. The rearrangement joins TRBV4-1 to TRBJ2-1; TRBD2 matches 7 bases. Per germline, CDR1 MGHRA and CDR2 YSYEKL. This CDR3 is built from 17 residues. V lost 5 bases, J lost 0 bases, and 10 bases stayed unmatched.

The rearrangement joins TRBV5-4 to TRBJ2-7; TRBD2 matches 8 bases. Trimming took 0 bases from V and 0 from J; bases not matched to a gene: 2. Germline V gene sequence: CDR1 SGHNT, CDR2 YYREEE (reference sequence). There are 15 residues in the CDR3. CDR3 amino acids: CASSLVTSGSYEQYF. CDR3 coding DNA: TGTGCCAGCAGCTTGGTTACTAGCGGCTCCTACGAGCAGTACTTC.

This clonotype was observed a few times. The rearrangement links TRBV18 to TRBJ2-7; the D is unclear. The CDR3 is 14 amino acids. The V end was cut by 6 bases, the J end by 0 bases, with 12 bases between. The germline V gene encodes CDR1 KGHSH and CDR2 LQKENI. The CDR3: CASSSTGGSYEQYF. The DNA of the CDR3 is TGTGCCAGCTCCTCAACGGGCGGCTCCTACGAGCAGTACTTC. The entire variable domain, with the rest obtained from reference TRBV18 and TRBJ2-7, is as follows: NAGVMQNPRHLVRRRGQEARLRCSPMKGHSHVYWYRQLPEEGLKFMVYLQKENIIDESGMPKERFSAEFPKEGPSILRIQQVVRGDSAAYFCASSSTGGSYEQYFGPGTRLTVT.

The chain has TRBV23-1 and TRBJ1-5; 7 nucleotides line up with TRBD1. TRBV23-1 is placed among ORFs of uncertain function. J gave up 3 bases and V 5 bases, and 10 bases lay outside the gene matches. The CDR3 is made up of 16 amino acids. CDR3: CASSWVGTVLNQPQHF. CDR3 nucleotide sequence: TGCGCCAGCAGTTGGGTCGGGACAGTGCTCAATCAGCCCCAGCATTTT.

The gene calls are TRBV28 and TRBJ2-2, with D unresolved. CDR3 length: 14 amino acids. Germline CDR1 reads MDHEN; CDR2 reads SYDVKM. V was cut by 5 bases and J by 6 bases, with 13 bases left in between. CDR3: CASSEGSRPGELFF. In DNA form, the CDR3 reads TGTGCCAGCAGTGAAGGTAGCCGGCCCGGGGAGCTGTTTTTT.

This clonotype occurred a few times. The V call is TRBV20-1, the J call TRBJ1-6; 8 bases align to TRBD1. Germline loops: CDR1 DFQATT, CDR2 SNEGSKA (reference sequence). The CDR3 sequence is 16 residues long. The ends lost 6 bases at V and 0 bases at J; junction bases unmatched: 7. CDR3 sequence reads: CSAWTGFDSYNSPLHF. DNA of the CDR3: TGCAGTGCCTGGACAGGGTTTGACTCCTATAATTCACCCCTCCACTTT.

The rearrangement joins TRBV6-6 to TRBJ1-5; 7 bases map to TRBD1. This CDR3 is 15 amino acids long. CDR1 is MNHNY, CDR2 SVGAGI, per germline (reference sequence). V shed 5 bases, J shed 6 bases, and the junction held 10 bases outside the gene matches. The chain's CDR3 is CASSAGQAPGQPQHF. In nucleotides, the CDR3 is TGTGCCAGCAGTGCCGGACAGGCCCCGGGTCAGCCCCAGCATTTT.

This clonotype was seen only a few times. V gene TRBV6-2 or TRBV6-3 combines with J gene TRBJ2-2; 8 nucleotides agree with TRBD2. The junction had 3 bases not matched to a gene; V was cut back by 5 bases and J by 1 base. CDR1 is MNHEY, CDR2 SVGEGT, per germline. This CDR3 contains 15 residues. The CDR3 loop is CASSPSGLNTGELFF. The CDR3 DNA is TGTGCCAGCAGTCCTAGCGGGCTGAACACCGGGGAGCTGTTTTTT.

The chain combines TRBV3-1 with TRBJ2-5; 12 nucleotides match TRBD2. V gave up 2 bases and J gave up 5 bases; unmatched junction bases: 6. Per germline, CDR1 LGHDT and CDR2 YNNKEL (reference sequence). CDR3 length: 16 residues. For the CDR3, the DNA is TGTGCCAGCAGCCAACACCTAGCGGGAGGGATGGAGACCCAGTACTTC. Its translation: CASSQHLAGGMETQYF.

This clonotype occurred a few times. This chain joins TRBV4-1 and TRBJ2-1, with D maybe TRBD1 (7 bases). Trimming shortened V by 2 bases and J by 7 bases, and 15 bases separated the two germline ends. The CDR3 loop spans 15 amino acids. Germline V gives CDR1 MGHRA, CDR2 YSYEKL. CDR3 in amino acids: CASSQHKTGRNEQFF. In DNA, the CDR3 is TGCGCCAGCAGCCAACACAAGACAGGGAGGAATGAGCAGTTCTTC.

The rearrangement uses TRBV11-3 and TRBJ1-1; tentative D call: TRBD1 (5 bases). The CDR3 has 13 amino acids. CDR1 SGHNT and CDR2 YENEEA come from the germline V gene. Between the trimmed V and J ends, which lost 5 bases and 4 bases, there was a span of 11 bases. CDR3 coding DNA: TGTGCCAGCAGCCAGGGAACCGGCACTGAAGCTTTCTTT. It yields the protein CASSQGTGTEAFF.

This clonotype appeared a few times. This chain connects TRBV12-3 or TRBV12-4 to TRBJ2-3, with TRBD2 identical over 11 bases. The CDR3 contains 15 residues. The ends lost 4 bases at V and 3 bases at J; junction bases unmatched: 3. CDR3 DNA: TGTGCCAGCAGTTCGGGACTAGCGGAAACAGATACGCAGTATTTT. As protein: CASSSGLAETDTQYF.

The CDR3 DNA reads as TGTGCCAGCAGCCAATTCGGCCCAGAGAATTCACCCCTCCACTTT. It encodes CASSQFGPENSPLHF. The chain recombines TRBV3-1 with TRBJ1-6, with D unclear. This CDR3 comprises 15 residues. Trimming cost V 2 bases and J 7 bases, with 12 bases left between them. Germline V gives CDR1 LGHDT, CDR2 YNNKEL (reference sequence).

This clonotype was counted between two and nine times. The chain is built from TRBV11-2 and TRBJ2-6; TRBD1 or TRBD2 may be the D gene (5 bases each). Trimming left V 5 bases short and J 0 bases short, with 11 bases between. CDR3 length: 16 residues. CDR1 and CDR2 from the germline V gene are SGHAT and FQNNGV. The CDR3 DNA reads as TGTGCCAGCAGCCCCGGGACGGCCTCTGGGGCCAACGTCCTGACTTTC. It specifies CASSPGTASGANVLTF.

This clonotype came up a few times. The V call is TRBV24-1, the J call TRBJ2-1; 11 bases agree with TRBD2. CDR1 is KGHDR, CDR2 SFDVKD, per germline. With 1 base clipped from V and 2 bases from J, the junction kept 3 bases outside the gene matches. The CDR3 sequence is 17 residues long. This CDR3 reads CATSDFSTSGAYNEQFF. CDR3 in DNA: TGTGCCACCAGTGATTTTTCGACTAGCGGGGCCTACAATGAGCAGTTCTTC.

V gene TRBV27 combines with J gene TRBJ1-1; 8 bases align to TRBD1. Per the germline V gene, CDR1 is MNHEY and CDR2 is SMNVEV (reference sequence). V shed 2 bases, J shed 5 bases, and the junction held 7 bases outside the gene matches. The CDR3 sequence is 15 residues long. CDR3 DNA sequence: TGTGCCAGCAGTTTACGCGGGACAGGTGGTACTGAAGCTTTCTTT. Protein sequence: CASSLRGTGGTEAFF.

The rearrangement joins TRBV9 to TRBJ2-7; TRBD1 aligns across 7 bases. The CDR3 is 15 residues long. Per the germline V gene, CDR1 is SGDLS and CDR2 is YYNGEE. J was trimmed by 4 bases and V by 4 bases; bases with no gene match: 11. Here the CDR3 reads CASSPRRDSGYEQYF. The CDR3 DNA follows: TGTGCCAGCAGCCCGCGCCGGGACAGTGGTTACGAGCAGTACTTC.

The chain is built from TRBV7-2 and TRBJ2-3; a possible D gene is TRBD2 (5 bases). Germline V gene data show CDR1 as SGHTA and CDR2 as FQGNSA. The germline V and J ends were trimmed by 2 bases and 0 bases, with 9 bases remaining between them. CDR3 size: 15 residues. For the CDR3, the DNA is TGTGCCAGCAGCTTACGGCGGGTTAGCACAGATACGCAGTATTTT. Translating it yields CASSLRRVSTDTQYF.

The chain's CDR3 is CSALPGWGDTQYF. The CDR3 bases are TGCAGCGCCCTCCCGGGGTGGGGAGATACGCAGTATTTT. V usage is TRBV29-1 and J usage is TRBJ2-3, with D perhaps TRBD2 (5 bases). Between the trimmed V and J ends, which lost 7 bases and 5 bases, there was a span of 16 bases. The CDR3 contains 13 residues. CDR1 is SQVTM and CDR2 is ANQGSEA in the germline V gene.

The table lists this clonotype with a few counts. The rearrangement links TRBV2 to TRBJ2-3; 9 nucleotides match TRBD2. The CDR3 sequence is 16 residues long. CDR1 is SNHLY and CDR2 is FYNNEI in the germline V gene. The trim removed 7 bases at V and 4 bases at J, leaving 12 bases unmatched. CDR3 DNA: TGTGCCAGCACCGGGCGGGAGGGCCTTCGTCCAGATACGCAGTATTTT. Encoded protein: CASTGREGLRPDTQYF.

This clonotype has just a few counts. The V call is TRBV27, the J call TRBJ2-7; 7 bases match TRBD2. CDR3 length equals 14 residues. The germline CDR1 and CDR2 sequences are MNHEY and SMNVEV (reference sequence). J gave up 6 bases and V 0 bases, and 5 bases lay outside the gene matches. The chain's CDR3 is CASSLSGLSLEQYF. Written as DNA, the CDR3 is TGTGCCAGCAGTTTATCGGGACTATCGCTCGAGCAGTACTTC.